The rows below give T cell receptor beta chains drawn from one sample of a study of radiation and T cells in renal cell carcinoma. TCRdb keeps only in-frame clones here, not all; method: immunoSEQ multiplex PCR. Seen here are 87,000 or so clones, 75% to 90% observed once, and the top ten hold over 6%. The sequencing here drew on blood, taken from a patient whose treatment included radiotherapy and nephrectomy. These receptors originate from a man aged 45-65 years with renal cell carcinoma. CDR3s include the opening cysteine and the closing phenylalanine or tryptophan. Each record gives: V gene, J gene, D gene, clone size, CDR3 DNA, CDR3 protein. D genes are given only for firm matches. Some rows have no size entry. The others give once, few or many, or a class for an expanded clone.

V: TRBV2; J: TRBJ1-3; D: TRBD1; size: -; DNA: TGTGCCAGCAGTGGAGTCGGGACAGGAAAAAACACCATATATTTT; CDR3: CASSGVGTGKNTIYF
V: TRBV10-3; J: TRBJ2-3; D: -; size: -; DNA: TGTGCCATCAGTAACACTGAAAGAGATACGCAGTATTTT; CDR3: CAISNTERDTQYF
V: TRBV6-5; J: TRBJ1-1; D: -; size: few; DNA: TGTGCCAGCAGTTTGGGGCTGGAGGAAGCTTTCTTT; CDR3: CASSLGLEEAFF
V: TRBV14; J: TRBJ2-1; D: -; size: -; DNA: TGTGCCAGCAGCCACAGGTACAATGAGCAGTTCTTC; CDR3: CASSHRYNEQFF
V: TRBV7-9; J: TRBJ1-6; D: -; size: few; DNA: TGTGCCAGCAGCTTAGAGGGAGGGAATTCACCCCTCCACTTT; CDR3: CASSLEGGNSPLHF
V: TRBV19; J: TRBJ1-2; D: -; size: -; DNA: TGTGCCAGTAGTATAGAAGATGGCTACACCTTC; CDR3: CASSIEDGYTF
V: TRBV28; J: TRBJ2-7; D: TRBD1; size: -; DNA: TGTGCCAGCAGTACTACCGGGACAGGGGGGTCTGCCGAGCAGTACTTC; CDR3: CASSTTGTGGSAEQYF
V: TRBV2; J: TRBJ2-3; D: -; size: -; DNA: TGTGCCAGCAGGGGGGAAGATACGCAGTATTTT; CDR3: CASRGEDTQYF
V: TRBV5-4; J: TRBJ2-2; D: TRBD2; size: -; DNA: TGTGCCAGCAGCCCAGGACTAGCGGGAAGTACCGGGGAGCTGTTTTTT; CDR3: CASSPGLAGSTGELFF
V: TRBV11-2; J: TRBJ2-7; D: TRBD2; size: -; DNA: TGTGCCAGCAGCCGTCTCCTGACTAGCGGGGCCTACGAGCAGTACTTC; CDR3: CASSRLLTSGAYEQYF
V: TRBV7-9; J: TRBJ2-1; D: TRBD2; size: -; DNA: TGTGCCAGCAGCGTGACTAGCGGCTCCTACAATGAGCAGTTCTTC; CDR3: CASSVTSGSYNEQFF
V: TRBV18; J: TRBJ2-6; D: -; size: -; DNA: TGTGCCAGCTCACCAGGGGCTGGGGCCAACGTCCTGACTTTC; CDR3: CASSPGAGANVLTF
V: TRBV6-1; J: TRBJ2-5; D: -; size: -; DNA: TGTGCCAGCAGTGGAAGAGGCCCAGAGACCCAGTACTTC; CDR3: CASSGRGPETQYF
V: TRBV28; J: TRBJ2-7; D: TRBD2; size: -; DNA: TGTGCCAGTCTACTAGCGGGAGATTCTTACGAGCAGTACTTC; CDR3: CASLLAGDSYEQYF
V: TRBV27; J: TRBJ2-5; D: TRBD1; size: -; DNA: TGTGCCAGCAGCCTAGGCAGGGGGTACCAAGAGACCCAGTACTTC; CDR3: CASSLGRGYQETQYF
V: TRBV10-1; J: TRBJ1-5; D: -; size: -; DNA: TGCGCCAGCAGTGAGTCGAGGGAAGGGTCCCAGCATTTT; CDR3: CASSESREGSQHF
V: TRBV6-6; J: TRBJ1-6; D: -; size: -; DNA: TGTGCCAGCAGTTACCCTCACAGGGAGGATTCACCCCTCCACTTT; CDR3: CASSYPHREDSPLHF
V: TRBV7-9; J: TRBJ2-5; D: -; size: -; DNA: TGTGCCAGCAGCGCCACAAGTACCCAAGAGACCCAGTACTTC; CDR3: CASSATSTQETQYF
V: TRBV30; J: TRBJ1-1; D: -; size: few; DNA: TGTGCCTGGATCCCAGGGTCGGCGTACACTGAAGCTTTCTTT; CDR3: CAWIPGSAYTEAFF
V: TRBV9; J: TRBJ1-2; D: -; size: -; DNA: TGTGCCAGCAGCGTAGCTCGGGGCAACTATGGCTACACCTTC; CDR3: CASSVARGNYGYTF
V: TRBV5-1; J: TRBJ2-7; D: TRBD2; size: -; DNA: TGCGCCAGCAGCTACCAGGTAGCGGGAACCTACGAGCAGTACTTC; CDR3: CASSYQVAGTYEQYF
V: TRBV28; J: TRBJ1-3; D: -; size: -; DNA: TGTGCCAGCAGTTTGAGGCAGGGGAGAGGAAACACCATATATTTT; CDR3: CASSLRQGRGNTIYF
V: TRBV4-1; J: TRBJ2-1; D: -; size: -; DNA: TGCGCCAGCAGCCAAGAAACAGGATACTACAATGAGCAGTTCTTC; CDR3: CASSQETGYYNEQFF
V: TRBV29-1; J: TRBJ1-2; D: TRBD1; size: -; DNA: TGCAGCGCTTACAGGGGAAACAACTATGGCTACACCTTC; CDR3: CSAYRGNNYGYTF
V: TRBV5-1; J: TRBJ1-2; D: -; size: once; DNA: TGCGCCAGCAGCTTGGGGGATTCCTATGGCTACACCTTC; CDR3: CASSLGDSYGYTF
V: TRBV7-2; J: TRBJ1-3; D: -; size: -; DNA: TGTGCCAGCAGCTTAGTAGTATCTGGAAACACCATATATTTT; CDR3: CASSLVVSGNTIYF
V: TRBV7-9; J: TRBJ2-2; D: TRBD1; size: -; DNA: TGTGCCAGCAGCGGTAGGACAGGGAACGCCGGGGAGCTGTTTTTT; CDR3: CASSGRTGNAGELFF
V: TRBV7-8; J: TRBJ2-7; D: TRBD1; size: -; DNA: TGTGCCAGCAGCCGATTACAGGGGGCGTGGGAGCAGTACTTC; CDR3: CASSRLQGAWEQYF
V: TRBV7-2; J: TRBJ1-2; D: -; size: -; DNA: TGTGCCAGCAGCTTAGTAGCCGTACTCAACTATGGCTACACCTTC; CDR3: CASSLVAVLNYGYTF
V: TRBV19; J: TRBJ1-2; D: -; size: -; DNA: TGTGCCAGTAGTATCTTATCGGACTATGGCTACACCTTC; CDR3: CASSILSDYGYTF
V: TRBV6-1; J: TRBJ2-7; D: TRBD1; size: -; DNA: TGTGCCAGCAGTGGGAGGACAGGGGTGGTCCTGTACGAGCAGTACTTC; CDR3: CASSGRTGVVLYEQYF
V: TRBV15; J: TRBJ1-6; D: -; size: -; DNA: TGTGCCACCAGCAGGGGGGAAAGCTCCTATAATTCACCCCTCCACTTT; CDR3: CATSRGESSYNSPLHF
V: TRBV7-3; J: TRBJ2-1; D: -; size: -; DNA: TGTGCCAGCAGCTTAGCGGGGGCGACCTACAATGAGCAGTTCTTC; CDR3: CASSLAGATYNEQFF
V: TRBV7-9; J: TRBJ2-2; D: -; size: -; DNA: TGTGCCAGCAGCTTAGCCGGGAACACCGGGGAGCTGTTTTTT; CDR3: CASSLAGNTGELFF
V: TRBV18; J: TRBJ1-1; D: -; size: -; DNA: TGTGCCAGCTCACCACCAGGCCGCGGATTGGGAGCTTTCTTT; CDR3: CASSPPGRGLGAFF
V: TRBV2; J: TRBJ2-2; D: TRBD1; size: -; DNA: TGTGCCAGCACCGGACAGGGACTTAGTACTGGCACCGGGGAGCTGTTTTTT; CDR3: CASTGQGLSTGTGELFF
V: TRBV10-3; J: TRBJ1-1; D: -; size: -; DNA: TGTGCCATCTACGATCAGGGTAGGTTGAGCACTGAAGCTTTCTTT; CDR3: CAIYDQGRLSTEAFF
V: TRBV6-5; J: TRBJ1-2; D: -; size: -; DNA: TGTGCGCGGAGGGGCGGCTACACCTTC; CDR3: CARRGGYTF
V: TRBV2; J: TRBJ1-2; D: -; size: -; DNA: TGTGCCAGCCGGAGGGAGAGCCCTAACTATGGCTACACCTTC; CDR3: CASRRESPNYGYTF
V: TRBV14; J: TRBJ1-2; D: -; size: -; DNA: TGTGCCAGCAGCCAATCTCTGGGGGCCCATGGCTACACCTTC; CDR3: CASSQSLGAHGYTF
V: TRBV4-1; J: TRBJ1-6; D: TRBD1; size: -; DNA: TGCGCCAGCAGCCAAATGACAGGGTATTCACCCCTCCACTTT; CDR3: CASSQMTGYSPLHF
V: TRBV2; J: TRBJ2-5; D: -; size: -; DNA: TGTGCCAGCAGCCCACTGGGGGGGACACAAGAGACCCAGTACTTC; CDR3: CASSPLGGTQETQYF
V: TRBV4-3; J: TRBJ1-1; D: -; size: few; DNA: TGCGCCAGCAGCCAAGACCGGGAGCGGAATGCTTTCTTT; CDR3: CASSQDRERNAFF
V: TRBV25-1; J: TRBJ1-1; D: -; size: -; DNA: TGTGCCAGCAAAAAGGAGGGGGGGAACACTGAAGCTTTCTTT; CDR3: CASKKEGGNTEAFF
V: TRBV9; J: TRBJ2-6; D: TRBD2; size: once; DNA: TGTGCCAGCAGCGTACCAGGACTAGCGATCCCTGGGGCCAACGTCCTGACTTTC; CDR3: CASSVPGLAIPGANVLTF
V: TRBV5-1; J: TRBJ2-7; D: TRBD1; size: -; DNA: TGCGCCAGCAGCTCTCAACCGGGACAGGCCTACGAGCAGTACTTC; CDR3: CASSSQPGQAYEQYF
V: TRBV5-4; J: TRBJ1-2; D: -; size: -; DNA: TGTGCCAGCAGAACGGGCAGGGGAGTTGACTATGGCTACACCTTC; CDR3: CASRTGRGVDYGYTF
V: TRBV5-1; J: TRBJ2-3; D: -; size: -; DNA: TGCGCCAGCAGGGGAGGGGGACCCGTCACAGATACGCAGTATTTT; CDR3: CASRGGGPVTDTQYF
V: TRBV28; J: TRBJ2-7; D: -; size: -; DNA: TGTGCCAGCAAGCTGGCTCAGGGAACCTACGAGCAGTACTTC; CDR3: CASKLAQGTYEQYF
V: TRBV7-2; J: TRBJ2-5; D: -; size: -; DNA: TGTGCCAGCAGCTTTACAAGGACCCAAGAGACCCAGTACTTC; CDR3: CASSFTRTQETQYF
V: TRBV11-3; J: TRBJ2-2; D: TRBD1; size: -; DNA: TGTGCCAGCAGTGAACAGGGGGCCGGGGAGCTGTTTTTT; CDR3: CASSEQGAGELFF
V: TRBV29-1; J: TRBJ1-3; D: -; size: -; DNA: TGCAGCGTTGAAGATCGGGCGCGTCCTGGAAACACCATATATTTT; CDR3: CSVEDRARPGNTIYF
V: TRBV4-3; J: TRBJ1-6; D: TRBD1; size: -; DNA: TGCGCCAGCAGCCAAGACGCAACAGGGGAAAACTATAATTCACCCCTCCACTTT; CDR3: CASSQDATGENYNSPLHF
V: TRBV5-1; J: TRBJ2-1; D: TRBD2; size: -; DNA: TGCGCCAGCAGTTTAGCGGGGGGGCACAATGAGCAGTTCTTC; CDR3: CASSLAGGHNEQFF
V: TRBV5-4; J: TRBJ1-4; D: -; size: -; DNA: TGTGCCAGCAGCTTGGAAAGGGCCCTCCGCGAAAAACTGTTTTTT; CDR3: CASSLERALREKLFF
V: TRBV12-5; J: TRBJ2-7; D: TRBD2; size: -; DNA: TGTGCTAGTGACCCGGGACTAGCGGGAGAAGGGAGCTCCTACGAGCAGTACTTC; CDR3: CASDPGLAGEGSSYEQYF
V: TRBV5-1; J: TRBJ1-4; D: TRBD1; size: -; DNA: TGCGCCAGCAGCTTGGTGGAGACAGGGGATGAAAAACTGTTTTTT; CDR3: CASSLVETGDEKLFF